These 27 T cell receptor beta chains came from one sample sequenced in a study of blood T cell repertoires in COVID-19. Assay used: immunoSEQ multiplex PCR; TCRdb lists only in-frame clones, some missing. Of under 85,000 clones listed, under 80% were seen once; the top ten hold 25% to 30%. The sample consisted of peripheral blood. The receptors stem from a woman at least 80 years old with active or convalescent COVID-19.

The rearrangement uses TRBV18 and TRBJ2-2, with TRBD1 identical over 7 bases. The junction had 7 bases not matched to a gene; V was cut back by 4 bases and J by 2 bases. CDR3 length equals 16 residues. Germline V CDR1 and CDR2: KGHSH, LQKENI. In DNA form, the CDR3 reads TGTGCCAGCTCACAGACCGGGACAGTAAACACCGGGGAGCTGTTTTTT. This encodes CASSQTGTVNTGELFF.

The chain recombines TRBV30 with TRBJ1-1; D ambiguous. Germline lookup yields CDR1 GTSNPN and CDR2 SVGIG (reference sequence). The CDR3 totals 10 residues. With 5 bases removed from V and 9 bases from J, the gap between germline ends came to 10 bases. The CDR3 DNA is TGTGCCTGGTGGGAGGGTAAAGCTTTCTTT. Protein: CAWWEGKAFF. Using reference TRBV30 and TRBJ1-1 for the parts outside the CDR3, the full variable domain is SQTIHQWPATLVQPVGSPLSLECTVEGTSNPNLYWYRQAAGRGLQLLFYSVGIGQISSEVPQNLSASRPQDRQFILSSKKLLLSDSGFYLCAWWEGKAFFGQGTRLTVV.

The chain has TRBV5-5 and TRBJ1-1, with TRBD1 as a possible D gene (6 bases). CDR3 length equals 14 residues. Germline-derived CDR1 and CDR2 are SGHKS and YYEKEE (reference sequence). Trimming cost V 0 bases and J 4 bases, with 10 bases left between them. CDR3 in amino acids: CASSLDPRGTEAFF. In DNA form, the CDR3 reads TGTGCCAGCAGCTTGGACCCCAGGGGCACTGAAGCTTTCTTT.

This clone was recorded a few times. The CDR3: CASSLETKGSPLHF. Here the CDR3 DNA reads TGCGCCAGCAGCTTGGAGACTAAAGGTTCACCCCTCCACTTT. This chain uses TRBV5-1 with TRBJ1-6; D call uncertain. Looked up from germline, CDR1 is SGHRS and CDR2 is YFSETQ. This CDR3 comprises 14 residues. V lost 0 bases, J lost 9 bases, and 10 bases lay in between.

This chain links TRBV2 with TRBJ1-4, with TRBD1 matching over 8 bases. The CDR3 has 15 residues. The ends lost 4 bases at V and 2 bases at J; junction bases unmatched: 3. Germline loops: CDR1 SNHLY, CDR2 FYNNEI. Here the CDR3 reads CASSAGDRTNEKLFF. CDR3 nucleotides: TGTGCCAGCAGTGCCGGGGACAGGACTAATGAAAAACTGTTTTTT.

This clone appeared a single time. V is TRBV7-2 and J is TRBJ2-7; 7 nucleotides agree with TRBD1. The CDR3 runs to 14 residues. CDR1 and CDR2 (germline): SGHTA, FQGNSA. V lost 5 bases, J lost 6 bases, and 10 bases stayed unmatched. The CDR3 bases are TGTGCCAGCAGCCAGACGACAGGGCTGGGCGAGCAGTACTTC. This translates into CASSQTTGLGEQYF.

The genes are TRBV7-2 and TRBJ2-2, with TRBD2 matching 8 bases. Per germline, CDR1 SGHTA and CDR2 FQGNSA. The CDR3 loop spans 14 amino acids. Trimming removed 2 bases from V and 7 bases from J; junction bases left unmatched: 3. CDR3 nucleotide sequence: TGTGCCAGCAGCTTAATAGCGGGACACGGGGAGCTGTTTTTT. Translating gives CASSLIAGHGELFF.

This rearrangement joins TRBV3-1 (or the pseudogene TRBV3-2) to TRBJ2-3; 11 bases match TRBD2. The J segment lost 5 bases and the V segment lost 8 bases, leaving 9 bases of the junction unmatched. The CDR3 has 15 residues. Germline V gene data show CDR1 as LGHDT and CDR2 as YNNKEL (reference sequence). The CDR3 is CASVFSSGGKDTQYF. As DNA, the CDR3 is TGTGCCAGCGTTTTCTCTAGCGGGGGGAAAGATACGCAGTATTTT.

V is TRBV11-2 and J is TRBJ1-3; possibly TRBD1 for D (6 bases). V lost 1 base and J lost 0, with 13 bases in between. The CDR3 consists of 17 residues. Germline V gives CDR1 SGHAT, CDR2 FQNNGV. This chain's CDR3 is CASSLVLTGLSGNTIYF. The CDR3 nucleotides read TGTGCCAGCAGCTTAGTACTGACAGGTCTCTCTGGAAACACCATATATTTT.

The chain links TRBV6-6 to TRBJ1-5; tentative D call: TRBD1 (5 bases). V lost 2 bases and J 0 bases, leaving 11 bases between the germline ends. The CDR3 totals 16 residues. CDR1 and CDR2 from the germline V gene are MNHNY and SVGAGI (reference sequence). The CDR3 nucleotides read TGTGCCAGCAGTTACCCTTCGACAGATAGCAATCAGCCCCAGCATTTT. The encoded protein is CASSYPSTDSNQPQHF.

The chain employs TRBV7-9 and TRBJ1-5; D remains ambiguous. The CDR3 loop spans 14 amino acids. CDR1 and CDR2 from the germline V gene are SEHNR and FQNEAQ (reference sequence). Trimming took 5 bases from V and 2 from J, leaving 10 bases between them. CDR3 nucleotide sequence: TGTGCCAGCAGCCGAGATGGTGGCAATCAGCCCCAGCATTTT. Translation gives CASSRDGGNQPQHF. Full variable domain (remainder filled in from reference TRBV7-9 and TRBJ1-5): DTGVSQNPRHKITKRGQNVTFRCDPISEHNRLYWYRQTLGQGPEFLTYFQNEAQLEKSRLLSDRFSAERPKGSFSTLEIQRTEQGDSAMYLCASSRDGGNQPQHFGDGTRLSIL.

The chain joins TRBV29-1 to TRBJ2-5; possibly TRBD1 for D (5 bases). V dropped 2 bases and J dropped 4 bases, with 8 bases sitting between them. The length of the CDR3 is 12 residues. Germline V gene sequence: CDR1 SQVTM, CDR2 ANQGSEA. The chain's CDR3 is CSVERQGETQYF. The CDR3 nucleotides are TGCAGCGTTGAAAGGCAGGGAGAGACCCAGTACTTC. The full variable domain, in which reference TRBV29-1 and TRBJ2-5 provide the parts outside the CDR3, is SAVISQKPSRDICQRGTSLTIQCQVDSQVTMMFWYRQQPGQSLTLIATANQGSEATYESGFVIDKFPISRPNLTFSTLTVSNMSPEDSSIYLCSVERQGETQYFGPGTRLLVL.

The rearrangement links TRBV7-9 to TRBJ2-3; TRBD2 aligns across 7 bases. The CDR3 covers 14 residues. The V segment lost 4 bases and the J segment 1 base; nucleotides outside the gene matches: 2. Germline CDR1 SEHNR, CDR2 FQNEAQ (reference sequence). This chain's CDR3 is CASSSSGGTDTQYF. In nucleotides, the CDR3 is TGTGCCAGCAGCTCCAGCGGGGGCACAGATACGCAGTATTTT. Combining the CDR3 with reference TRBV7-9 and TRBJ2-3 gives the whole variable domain DTGVSQNPRHKITKRGQNVTFRCDPISEHNRLYWYRQTLGQGPEFLTYFQNEAQLEKSRLLSDRFSAERPKGSFSTLEIQRTEQGDSAMYLCASSSSGGTDTQYFGPGTRLTVL.

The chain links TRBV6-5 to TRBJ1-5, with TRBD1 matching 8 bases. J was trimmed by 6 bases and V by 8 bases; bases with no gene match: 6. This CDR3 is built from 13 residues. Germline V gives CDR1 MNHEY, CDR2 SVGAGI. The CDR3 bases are TGTGCCAGCGGCAGGGGGCCTCGTCAGCCCCAGCATTTT. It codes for CASGRGPRQPQHF.

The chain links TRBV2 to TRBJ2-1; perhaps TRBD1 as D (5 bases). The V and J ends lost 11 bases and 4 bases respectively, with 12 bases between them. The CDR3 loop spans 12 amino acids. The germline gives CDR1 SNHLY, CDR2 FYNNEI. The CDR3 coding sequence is TGTGCCGGGGCAGTCAGTTACAATGAGCAGTTCTTC. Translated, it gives CAGAVSYNEQFF.

Written as DNA, the CDR3 is TGCGCCAGCAGTGCTGGGGCCCTCTACGAGCAGTACTTC. Its translation: CASSAGALYEQYF. The rearrangement joins TRBV5-1 to TRBJ2-7; maybe TRBD1 (5 bases). Trimming took off 5 bases at V and 3 bases at J, with 12 bases between the two ends. Per the germline V gene, CDR1 is SGHRS and CDR2 is YFSETQ. The CDR3 covers 13 residues.

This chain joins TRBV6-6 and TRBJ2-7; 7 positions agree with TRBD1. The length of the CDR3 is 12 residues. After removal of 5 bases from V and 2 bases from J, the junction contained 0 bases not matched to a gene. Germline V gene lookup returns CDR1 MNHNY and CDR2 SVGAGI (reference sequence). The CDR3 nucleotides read TGTGCCAGCAGTCAGGGGGCCTACGAGCAGTACTTC. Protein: CASSQGAYEQYF.

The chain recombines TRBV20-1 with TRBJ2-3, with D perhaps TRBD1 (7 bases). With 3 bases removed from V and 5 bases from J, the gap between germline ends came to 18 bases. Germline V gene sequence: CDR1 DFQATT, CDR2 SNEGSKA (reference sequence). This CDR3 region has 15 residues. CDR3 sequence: CSASSGGGDLDTQYF. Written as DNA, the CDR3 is TGCAGTGCTAGTTCAGGAGGGGGCGATTTAGATACGCAGTATTTT.

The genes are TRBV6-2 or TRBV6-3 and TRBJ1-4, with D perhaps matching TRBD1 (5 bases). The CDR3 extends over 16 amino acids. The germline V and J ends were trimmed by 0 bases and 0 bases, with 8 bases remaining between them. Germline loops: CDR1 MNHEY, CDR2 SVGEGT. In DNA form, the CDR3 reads TGTGCCAGCAGTTACTCTTGGACAACAACTAATGAAAAACTGTTTTTT. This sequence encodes CASSYSWTTTNEKLFF.

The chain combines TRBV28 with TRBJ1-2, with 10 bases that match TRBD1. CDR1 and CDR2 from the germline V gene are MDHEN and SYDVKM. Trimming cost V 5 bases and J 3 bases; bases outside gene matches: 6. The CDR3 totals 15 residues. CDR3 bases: TGTGCCAGCAGTCTGGAGGACAGGGGGTACTATGGCTACACCTTC. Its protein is CASSLEDRGYYGYTF.

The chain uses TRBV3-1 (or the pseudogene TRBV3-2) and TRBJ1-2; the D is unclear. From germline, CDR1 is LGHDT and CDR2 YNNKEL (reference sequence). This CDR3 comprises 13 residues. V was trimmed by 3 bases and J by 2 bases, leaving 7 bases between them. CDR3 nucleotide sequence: TGTGCCAGCAGCCAGGAGGAAAACTATGGCTACACCTTC. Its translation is CASSQEENYGYTF.

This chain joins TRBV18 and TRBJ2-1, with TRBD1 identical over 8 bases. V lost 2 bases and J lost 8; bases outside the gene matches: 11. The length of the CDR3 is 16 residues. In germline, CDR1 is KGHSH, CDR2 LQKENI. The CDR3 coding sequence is TGTGCCAGCTCACCAAAAGACAGGGGATACGGCTATGAGCAGTTCTTC. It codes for CASSPKDRGYGYEQFF.

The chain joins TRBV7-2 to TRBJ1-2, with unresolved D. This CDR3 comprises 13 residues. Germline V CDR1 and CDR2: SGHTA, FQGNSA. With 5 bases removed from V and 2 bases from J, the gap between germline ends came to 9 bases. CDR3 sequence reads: CASSLTENYGYTF. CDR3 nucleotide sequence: TGTGCCAGCAGCCTTACAGAGAACTATGGCTACACCTTC.

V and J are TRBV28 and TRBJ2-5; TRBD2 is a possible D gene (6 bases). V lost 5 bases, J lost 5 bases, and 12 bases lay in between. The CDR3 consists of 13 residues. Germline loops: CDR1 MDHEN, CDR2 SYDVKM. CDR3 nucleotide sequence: TGTGCCAGCAGTCGTCCGGGGGTGGAGACCCAGTACTTC. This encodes CASSRPGVETQYF.

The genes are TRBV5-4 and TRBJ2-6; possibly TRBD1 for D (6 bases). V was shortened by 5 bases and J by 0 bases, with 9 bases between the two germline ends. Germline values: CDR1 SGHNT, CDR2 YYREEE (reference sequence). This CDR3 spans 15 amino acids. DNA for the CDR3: TGTGCCAGCAGTTCAGGGGTCTCTGGGGCCAACGTCCTGACTTTC. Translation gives CASSSGVSGANVLTF.

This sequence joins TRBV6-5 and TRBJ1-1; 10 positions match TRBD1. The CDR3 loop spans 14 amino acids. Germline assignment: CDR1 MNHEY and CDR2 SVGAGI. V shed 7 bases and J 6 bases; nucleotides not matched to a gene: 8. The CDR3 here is CASTRQGATSEAFF. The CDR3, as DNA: TGTGCCAGCACCCGACAGGGGGCAACTTCTGAAGCTTTCTTT.

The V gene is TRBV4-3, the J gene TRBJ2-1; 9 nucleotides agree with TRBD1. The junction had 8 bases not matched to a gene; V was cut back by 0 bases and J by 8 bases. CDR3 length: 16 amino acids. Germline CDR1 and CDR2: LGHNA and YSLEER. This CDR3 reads CASSQERNRGQYEQFF. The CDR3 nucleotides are TGCGCCAGCAGCCAAGAAAGGAACAGGGGGCAGTATGAGCAGTTCTTC.